A single sample gave rise to the 29 T cell receptor beta chains below, sequenced in a study of tissue T cells after allogeneic stem cell transplantation. Generated by immunoSEQ multiplex PCR, the TCRdb table keeps only in-frame clones and is missing some. This table has about 22,000 clones, 55% to 75% appearing once. The sample was spleen. Receptor source: a female BALB/c mouse in good health. The strain's MHC haplotype is H2-d.

In the case of this clone: Gene names refer to mouse genes. The part of the CDR3 DNA that was read is TGTGCCAGCAGCCAAGATAGGCCAACAAACTCCGACTACACC. Amino acid sequence: CASSQDRPTNSDYT. From start to end, the CDR3 is CASSQDRPTNSDYTF. The rearrangement uses TRBV2 and TRBJ1-2; D call uncertain. The read is 1 residue too short to cover the CDR3 end, so that end is filled in from the germline J gene. The CDR3 contains 15 residues. Germline V lookup: CDR1 LGHNA, CDR2 YSYQKL. The germline V and J ends were trimmed by 0 bases and 0 bases, with 8 bases remaining between them.

Worth noting for this clone: Genes and germline come from the mouse. The read finishes 1 residue shy of the CDR3 end, and the germline J gene is used to complete it. The chain carries TRBV19 and TRBJ1-6; 10 bases map to TRBD1. TRBJ1-6 falls under the ORF class, with uncertain function. CDR3 size: 16 residues. The germline V gene has CDR1 FNHDT and CDR2 SITEND (reference sequence). V trimming: 1 base; J trimming: 7 bases; junction bases outside the gene matches: 5. This CDR3 is CASSITGQGWNSPLYF. Incomplete CDR3 DNA: TGTGCCAGCAGTATAACGGGACAGGGGTGGAATTCGCCCCTCTAC.

A remark on this clone: These gene names are mouse names. The sequence runs out 1 residue before the end of the CDR3; the remainder is reconstructed from the germline J gene. This sequence joins TRBV31 and TRBJ2-1; TRBD2 matches 8 bases. The CDR3 runs to 15 residues. V lost 0 bases to trimming and J lost 1 base; unmatched junction nucleotides: 2. The germline gives CDR1 GKSSPN, CDR2 SITVG. CDR3 in amino acids: CAWSLAGGNYAEQFF. The CDR3 DNA, read in part, is TGTGCCTGGAGTCTAGCTGGGGGGAACTATGCTGAGCAGTTC.

As concerns this clone: Mouse gene names apply. Read coverage stops 1 residue before the CDR3 terminus; the germline J gene supplies the remainder. This chain links TRBV13-1 with TRBJ1-4; possibly TRBD1 for D (6 bases). The ends were cut back, 4 bases at V and 1 base at J, with 8 bases in the middle. There are 14 residues in the CDR3. Germline CDR1 is NSHNY and CDR2 is SYGAGN. CDR3 loop: CASSPGHSNERLFF. The CDR3 DNA, read in part, is TGTGCCAGCAGTCCGGGACATTCCAACGAAAGATTATTT.

Comment on this clone: Each gene name is a mouse one. With the read ending 1 residue before the CDR3 end, the germline J gene is used to fill in that end. The rearrangement uses TRBV2 and TRBJ2-1; D perhaps matches TRBD2 (6 bases). The CDR3 is made up of 14 amino acids. Germline V gives CDR1 LGHNA, CDR2 YSYQKL. Deletions cut 0 bases from V and 7 bases from J, with 10 bases between. The CDR3 region is CASSQDGGKAEQFF. The sequenced CDR3 bases are TGTGCCAGCAGCCAAGATGGGGGAAAGGCTGAGCAGTTC.

As for this clone: Gene and germline names: mouse. Coverage ceases 1 residue before the CDR3 finishes, and the germline J gene fills in the end. The genes are TRBV13-2 and TRBJ1-2; TRBD1 might be the D (5 bases). The CDR3 length is 12 residues. V lost 3 bases to trimming and J lost 6 bases, with 9 bases between them. From germline, CDR1 is NNHNN and CDR2 SYGAGS (reference sequence). The CDR3 loop is CASGAGTPDYTF. The CDR3 bases that were read are TGTGCCAGCGGTGCCGGGACTCCCGACTACACC.

About this clone itself: Mouse germline and gene names are used. The CDR3 is cut off 1 residue early in the read; its end comes from the germline J gene. The gene calls are TRBV13-3 and TRBJ2-3; a possible D gene is TRBD1 (5 bases). V lost 4 bases and J lost 0, with 9 bases in between. Germline assignment: CDR1 NNHDY and CDR2 SYVADS. The CDR3 spans 14 residues. CDR3 DNA, as far as it was read: TGTGCCAGCAGTTACAGGATTAGTGCAGAAACGCTGTAT. Amino acid sequence: CASSYRISAETLY. The whole CDR3 protein is CASSYRISAETLYF.

With respect to this clone: Genes and germline come from the mouse. The CDR3 end falls 1 residue outside the read, so it is completed with the germline J gene. This chain uses TRBV2 with TRBJ2-4; no definite D call. Germline CDR1 reads LGHNA; CDR2 reads YSYQKL. V lost 1 base and J lost 0, with 2 bases in between. This CDR3 comprises 13 residues. The part of the CDR3 DNA that was read is TGTGCCAGCAGCCAAGCCAGTCAAAACACCTTGTAC. Translation gives CASSQASQNTLY. The entire CDR3 sequence reads CASSQASQNTLYF.

This clone was found a few times. The genes and germline here are from mouse. The read halts 1 residue ahead of the CDR3 end, with the missing end drawn from the germline J gene. V and J are TRBV31 and TRBJ2-7; the D gene is possibly TRBD2 (6 bases). Germline-derived CDR1 and CDR2 are GKSSPN and SITVG. This CDR3 is built from 13 residues. The ends were cut back, 0 bases at V and 2 bases at J, with 8 bases in the middle. CDR3 region: CAWSLRGAYEQYF. Incomplete CDR3 DNA: TGTGCCTGGAGTCTACGGGGGGCCTATGAACAGTAC.

Regarding this clone: These gene names are mouse names. Sequencing ends 1 residue short of the CDR3 end; the germline J gene provides the rest. The chain joins TRBV1 to TRBJ2-1, with D hard to call. The CDR3 is 14 amino acids. Germline CDR1 NSQYPW, CDR2 LRSPGD (reference sequence). Deletions cut 3 bases from V and 1 base from J, with 7 bases between. The part of the CDR3 DNA that was read is TGCACCTGCAGTGCGTCGGACAACTATGCTGAGCAGTTC. Translated: CTCSASDNYAEQF. The entire CDR3 protein reads CTCSASDNYAEQFF.

Remarks on this clone: The germline and genes are mouse ones. The CDR3 end is not reached by the read, which stops 1 residue before it; the germline J gene fills it in. The V gene is TRBV13-2, the J gene TRBJ2-7, with TRBD2 identical over 11 bases. The germline CDR1 and CDR2 sequences are NNHNN and SYGAGS (reference sequence). This CDR3 spans 14 amino acids. The V gene end was trimmed by 2 bases and the J gene end by 7 bases; junction bases not matched to a gene: 5. The CDR3 reads CASGDTGGAQEQYF. The sequenced part of the CDR3 DNA is TGTGCCAGCGGTGACACTGGGGGGGCGCAGGAACAGTAC.

This clone was seen only a few times. Mouse names are used for the genes. Read coverage stops 1 residue before the CDR3 terminus; the germline J gene supplies the remainder. The genes are TRBV13-2 and TRBJ1-5; D possibly corresponds to TRBD1 (6 bases). Trimming left V 0 bases short and J 9 bases short, with 10 bases between. Per the germline V gene, CDR1 is NNHNN and CDR2 is SYGAGS (reference sequence). This CDR3 contains 13 residues. The part of the CDR3 DNA that was read is TGTGCCAGCGGTGATGCGGGGGCTGTGGCTCCGCTT. Translation: CASGDAGAVAPL. The CDR3, in full, reads CASGDAGAVAPLF.

In regard to this clone: Mouse names are used for the genes. The CDR3 end is not reached by the read, which stops 1 residue before it; the germline J gene fills it in. Distinct nucleotide sequences in the sample also encode this CDR3. This chain links TRBV20 with TRBJ2-1; no clear D gene. The CDR3 is made up of 13 amino acids. Germline V gives CDR1 GFQATS, CDR2 STVNSAI. Deletions cut 0 bases from V and 5 bases from J, with 8 bases between. CDR3: CGARDPGNAEQFF. The sequenced part of the CDR3 DNA is TGTGGTGCTAGGGATCCGGGGAATGCTGAGCAGTTC.

Details on this clone: Any gene name here is a mouse gene name. The CDR3 end lies 1 residue beyond the end of the read and is filled in from the germline J gene. The V gene is TRBV14, the J gene TRBJ2-3; 7 nucleotides align to TRBD1. V shed 5 bases, J shed 0 bases, and the junction held 6 bases outside the gene matches. Germline V gene lookup returns CDR1 SGHDT and CDR2 FRDEAV. The CDR3 is made up of 15 amino acids. CDR3 region: CASSPGQTSAETLYF. The part of the CDR3 DNA that was read is TGTGCCAGCAGCCCGGGACAGACTAGTGCAGAAACGCTGTAT.

A note on this clone: The gene symbols are mouse symbols. The CDR3 end lies 1 residue beyond the end of the read and is filled in from the germline J gene. The chain couples TRBV20 to TRBJ1-4; 9 bases align to TRBD1. In germline, CDR1 is GFQATS, CDR2 STVNSAI. The CDR3 extends over 15 amino acids. J gave up 0 bases and V 6 bases, and 5 bases lay outside the gene matches. The sequenced CDR3 bases are TGTGGTGCCGCGACAGGGGGAATTTCCAACGAAAGATTATTT. It yields the protein CGAATGGISNERLF. The entire CDR3 protein reads CGAATGGISNERLFF. The full variable domain, in which reference TRBV20 and TRBJ1-4 provide the parts outside the CDR3, is GALVYQYPRRTICKSGTSMRMECQAVGFQATSVAWYRQSPQKTFELIALSTVNSAIKYEQNFTQEKFPISHPNLSFSSMTVLNAYLEDRGLYLCGAATGGISNERLFFGHGTKLSVL.

In regard to this clone: The listed genes are named as in mouse. The CDR3: CASRDNSAETLYF. The part of the CDR3 DNA that was read is TGTGCCAGCAGGGACAATAGTGCAGAAACGCTGTAT. The genes are TRBV13-3 and TRBJ2-3, with D possibly matching TRBD1 (5 bases). The read ends 1 residue shy of where the CDR3 ends; the end is completed using the germline J gene. This CDR3 contains 13 residues. V was shortened by 5 bases and J by 0 bases, with 7 bases between the two germline ends. CDR1 NNHDY and CDR2 SYVADS come from the germline V gene.

In the case of this clone: Genes and germline come from the mouse. The read stops 1 residue short of the end of the CDR3; the missing end is completed from the germline J gene. The V gene is TRBV19, the J gene TRBJ2-7; TRBD2 matches at 9 bases. The CDR3 contains 14 residues. Trimming took 2 bases from V and 7 from J; bases not matched to a gene: 7. Germline loops: CDR1 FNHDT, CDR2 SITEND (reference sequence). The chain's CDR3 is CASSMFGGALEQYF. The part of the CDR3 DNA that was read is TGTGCCAGCAGTATGTTTGGGGGGGCGCTCGAACAGTAC.

On this clone itself: The listed genes are named as in mouse. The read falls 1 residue short of the CDR3 end, and the missing part is taken from the germline J gene. The gene calls are TRBV20 and TRBJ2-2; TRBD1 is a possible D gene (6 bases). The germline CDR1 and CDR2 sequences are GFQATS and STVNSAI. The CDR3 consists of 13 residues. Trimming removed 3 bases from V and 4 bases from J, with 9 bases in between. CDR3: CGASRGTTGQLYF. The sequenced CDR3 bases are TGTGGTGCTAGCAGGGGAACCACCGGGCAGCTCTAC.

About this clone itself: Genes and germline come from the mouse. The read ends 1 residue early relative to the CDR3; the germline J gene fills the gap. The rearrangement joins TRBV13-2 to TRBJ2-4; D perhaps matches TRBD1 (5 bases). Trimming took off 3 bases at V and 4 bases at J, with 6 bases between the two ends. From germline, CDR1 is NNHNN and CDR2 SYGAGS (reference sequence). The length of the CDR3 is 12 residues. The sequenced CDR3 bases are TGTGCCAGCGGTGGGACAAAAAACACCTTGTAC. It translates to CASGGTKNTLY. The whole CDR3 reads CASGGTKNTLYF.

The table lists this clone with a few counts. Each gene name is a mouse one. The sequence runs out 1 residue before the end of the CDR3; the remainder is reconstructed from the germline J gene. Different DNA sequences within this sample yield the same CDR3. The rearrangement joins TRBV19 to TRBJ1-3, with D uncertain. Trimming removed 2 bases from V and 0 bases from J, with 6 bases in between. From germline, CDR1 is FNHDT and CDR2 SITEND (reference sequence). This CDR3 is built from 14 residues. The sequenced CDR3 bases are TGTGCCAGCAGTATCGACAATTCTGGAAATACGCTCTAT. Translation gives CASSIDNSGNTLY. The full CDR3 reads CASSIDNSGNTLYF. Based on the CDR3 plus reference TRBV19 and TRBJ1-3, the full variable domain is GGIITQTPKFLIGQEGQKLTLKCQQNFNHDTMYWYRQDSGKGLRLIYYSITENDLQKGDLSEGYDASREKKSSFSLTVTSAQKNEMAVFLCASSIDNSGNTLYFGEGSRLIVV.

As regards this clone: Any gene name here is a mouse gene name. The read halts 1 residue ahead of the CDR3 end, with the missing end drawn from the germline J gene. The genes are TRBV13-2 and TRBJ2-2; no clear D. Looked up from germline, CDR1 is NNHNN and CDR2 is SYGAGS (reference sequence). The length of the CDR3 is 12 residues. V was cut by 5 bases and J by 3 bases, with 5 bases left in between. The CDR3 DNA, read in part, is TGTGCCAGCGGCCCTTACACCGGGCAGCTCTAC. Translated, it gives CASGPYTGQLY. The whole CDR3 reads CASGPYTGQLYF.

On this clone itself: Any gene name here is a mouse gene name. The read gets to within 1 residue of the CDR3 end, and the germline J gene fills in the rest. This rearrangement joins TRBV2 to TRBJ1-4; TRBD1 matches 7 bases. Germline values: CDR1 LGHNA, CDR2 YSYQKL. V lost 3 bases, J lost 0 bases, and 7 bases stayed unmatched. CDR3 length: 17 residues. This CDR3 is CASSHNRQGVSNERLFF. CDR3 DNA (partial): TGTGCCAGCAGCCACAATAGACAGGGCGTTTCCAACGAAAGATTATTT.

About this clone itself: Gene names are mouse gene names. From the germline J gene comes the end of the CDR3, since the read stops 1 residue before it. This chain connects TRBV19 to TRBJ1-1; D is unclear. Looked up from germline, CDR1 is FNHDT and CDR2 is SITEND (reference sequence). V was trimmed by 0 bases and J by 1 base, leaving 4 bases between them. This CDR3 has 13 amino acids. The CDR3: CASSIDQNTEVFF. The part of the CDR3 DNA that was read is TGTGCCAGCAGTATAGACCAAAACACAGAAGTCTTC.

In its sample, this clone was seen a few times. Mouse gene names and germline throughout. The read terminates 1 residue before the CDR3 end, so the remaining end is supplied by the germline J gene. V and J are TRBV5 and TRBJ2-7; the match to TRBD2 covers 8 bases. Germline loops: CDR1 LGHNA, CDR2 YNLKQL (reference sequence). V shed 2 bases and J 4 bases; nucleotides not matched to a gene: 4. CDR3 length: 14 amino acids. The DNA read from the CDR3 is TGTGCCAGCAGCCAAATCCTGGGGGGATATGAACAGTAC. Translating gives CASSQILGGYEQY. The CDR3, in full, reads CASSQILGGYEQYF.

On this clone: Gene labels here are mouse ones. The read terminates 1 residue ahead of where the CDR3 ends, so the germline J gene completes it. The gene calls are TRBV20 and TRBJ1-5, with 7 positions matching TRBD1. This CDR3 is 14 amino acids long. Germline V gene data show CDR1 as GFQATS and CDR2 as STVNSAI. V gave up 2 bases and J gave up 3 bases; unmatched junction bases: 4. CDR3 amino acids: CGARTTGINQAPLF. The CDR3 bases that were read are TGTGGTGCTAGGACGACAGGGATCAACCAGGCTCCGCTT. Complete variable domain (other parts from reference TRBV20 and TRBJ1-5): GALVYQYPRRTICKSGTSMRMECQAVGFQATSVAWYRQSPQKTFELIALSTVNSAIKYEQNFTQEKFPISHPNLSFSSMTVLNAYLEDRGLYLCGARTTGINQAPLFGEGTRLSVL.

About this clone itself: Genes and germline come from the mouse. The CDR3 end is not reached by the read, which stops 1 residue before it; the germline J gene fills it in. The chain joins TRBV19 to TRBJ2-1; 8 nucleotides align to TRBD2. The junction had 6 bases not matched to a gene; V was cut back by 2 bases and J by 2 bases. Germline V gene lookup returns CDR1 FNHDT and CDR2 SITEND (reference sequence). There are 16 residues in the CDR3. The CDR3 protein is CASSILGGMDYAEQFF. The sequenced CDR3 bases are TGTGCCAGCAGTATTTTGGGGGGGATGGACTATGCTGAGCAGTTC.

In this sample, this clone turned up a few times. Here the gene names and germline are mouse. The read terminates 1 residue ahead of where the CDR3 ends, so the germline J gene completes it. V usage is TRBV2 and J usage is TRBJ2-7; TRBD1 aligns across 7 bases. Germline-derived CDR1 and CDR2 are LGHNA and YSYQKL. Trimming at V came to 5 bases and at J to 7 bases, leaving 11 bases not matched to a gene. The CDR3 loop spans 14 amino acids. Here the CDR3 reads CASSTPGQTSEQYF. CDR3 DNA, as far as it was read: TGTGCCAGCAGCACTCCGGGACAGACGTCCGAACAGTAC.

A note on this clone: Genes here carry mouse names. The DNA ends 1 residue before the CDR3 does, and the rest of the CDR3 is filled in from the germline J gene. The genes are TRBV13-1 and TRBJ1-4; TRBD1 matches 7 bases. Germline CDR1 reads NSHNY; CDR2 reads SYGAGN. The V and J ends lost 2 bases and 4 bases, in that order; junction bases with no gene match: 5. The CDR3 runs to 15 residues. The part of the CDR3 DNA that was read is TGTGCCAGCAGTGAAAGCGGGACAGACAACGAAAGATTATTT. Amino acid sequence: CASSESGTDNERLF. The whole CDR3 region reads CASSESGTDNERLFF.

This clone occurred a few times. These gene names are mouse names. The read comes to an end 1 residue before the CDR3 does, leaving the germline J gene to fill in the end. The rearrangement uses TRBV13-2 and TRBJ2-7; TRBD1 matches 7 bases. The germline V gene encodes CDR1 NNHNN and CDR2 SYGAGS (reference sequence). J gave up 7 bases and V 2 bases, and 3 bases lay outside the gene matches. The CDR3 length is 12 residues. The chain's CDR3 is CASGETGSEQYF. The covered CDR3 bases are TGTGCCAGCGGTGAGACAGGGAGCGAACAGTAC.